The 2 T cell receptor beta chains reported below all come from one sample, sequenced in a study of T cell responses to AZD1222 COVID-19 vaccine. TCRdb's table, derived via immunoSEQ multiplex PCR, lists solely in-frame clones and lacks some. Of over 150,000 clones listed, just under 95% were seen once; the top ten hold more than 1.5%. Sample: peripheral blood, taken on day 0 of AZD1222 vaccination. The receptors come from an adult in good health.

This clone occurred a few times. This sequence joins TRBV5-1 and TRBJ1-3; 7 nucleotides align to TRBD1. Germline V gives CDR1 SGHRS, CDR2 YFSETQ. Unmatched junction bases numbered 13, after V lost 4 bases and J lost 0 bases. This CDR3 region has 18 residues. The CDR3 DNA reads TGCGCCAGCAGCCGCATATCGCAGGGGGAACCCTCTGGAAACACCATATATTTT. Residues: CASSRISQGEPSGNTIYF.

This chain links TRBV20-1 with TRBJ2-2; the D gene is possibly TRBD2 (6 bases). With 3 bases removed from V and 1 base from J, the gap between germline ends came to 6 bases. The CDR3 consists of 13 residues. Germline V gives CDR1 DFQATT, CDR2 SNEGSKA (reference sequence). The DNA of the CDR3 is TGCAGTGCTAGTAGCGGGAACACCGGGGAGCTGTTTTTT. The encoded protein is CSASSGNTGELFF.